This T cell receptor beta chain was retrieved from a study of T cells in localized non-small cell lung cancer. Study-wide findings and caveats: Prolonged overall survival went with higher T cell density in the blood. Exceeding tumor, uninvolved adjacent lung had the highest T cell clonality. Median detection of top 100 tumor clones in adjacent lung was 55 to 60 clones.

Trimming at V came to 3 bases and at J to 1 base, leaving 2 bases not matched to a gene. The CDR3 is 15 amino acids. Germline loops: CDR1 SNHLY, CDR2 FYNNEI. Note on this clone: Its antigen is not identified.

Data came from immunoSEQ multiplex PCR; TCRdb stores just in-frame clones and leaves some out. The table shows just under 35,000 clones, with about 91% occurring only once. The TCR was taken from an older female donor with stage II lung adenocarcinoma. V is TRBV2 and J is TRBJ2-1, with TRBD2 identical over 8 bases. The input for sequencing was peripheral blood mononuclear cells, taken before any cancer treatment. CDR3 in DNA: TGTGCCAGCAGTGAGACTAGCGTTTCCTACAATGAGCAGTTCTTC. The encoded protein is CASSETSVSYNEQFF.